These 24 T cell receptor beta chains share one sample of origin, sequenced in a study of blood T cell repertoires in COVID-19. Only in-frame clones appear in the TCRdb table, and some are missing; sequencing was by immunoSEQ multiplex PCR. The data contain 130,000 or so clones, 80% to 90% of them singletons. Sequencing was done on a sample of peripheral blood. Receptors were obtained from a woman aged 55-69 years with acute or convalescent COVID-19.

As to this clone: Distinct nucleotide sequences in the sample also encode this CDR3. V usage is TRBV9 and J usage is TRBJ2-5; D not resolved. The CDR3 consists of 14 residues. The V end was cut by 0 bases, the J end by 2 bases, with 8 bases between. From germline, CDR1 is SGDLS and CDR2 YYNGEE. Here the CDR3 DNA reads TGTGCCAGCAGCGTAGGTGCGATTCAAGAGACCCAGTACTTC. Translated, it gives CASSVGAIQETQYF.

This CDR3 is CASSISRENTEAFF. CDR3 bases: TGTGCCAGTAGTATAAGCAGGGAGAACACTGAAGCTTTCTTT. The genes are TRBV19 and TRBJ1-1; D is possibly TRBD1 (5 bases). CDR3 length: 14 amino acids. The germline V gene has CDR1 LNHDA and CDR2 SQIVND (reference sequence). The V end was cut by 2 bases, the J end by 1 base, with 8 bases between.

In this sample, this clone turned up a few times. The CDR3, as DNA: TGTGCCAGCAGCTTACCGGGACAGGGCCCAGATACGCAGTATTTT. Translation gives CASSLPGQGPDTQYF. This chain uses TRBV5-6 with TRBJ2-3; 9 nucleotides align to TRBD1. V shed 2 bases, J shed 4 bases, and the junction held 5 bases outside the gene matches. The length of the CDR3 is 15 residues. CDR1 is SGHDT and CDR2 is YYEEEE in the germline V gene.

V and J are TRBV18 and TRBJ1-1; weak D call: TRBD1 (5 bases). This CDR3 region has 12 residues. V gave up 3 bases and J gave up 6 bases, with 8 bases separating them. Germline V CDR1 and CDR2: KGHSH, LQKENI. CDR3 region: CASSPDSSEAFF. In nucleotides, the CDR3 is TGTGCCAGCTCACCTGACAGTTCTGAAGCTTTCTTT.

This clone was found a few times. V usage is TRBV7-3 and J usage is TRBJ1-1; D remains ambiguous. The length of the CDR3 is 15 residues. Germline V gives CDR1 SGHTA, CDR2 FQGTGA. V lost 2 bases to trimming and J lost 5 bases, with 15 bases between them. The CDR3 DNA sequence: TGTGCCAGCAGCTTAGTTACGGGGTTGGGGACTGAAGCTTTCTTT. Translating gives CASSLVTGLGTEAFF.

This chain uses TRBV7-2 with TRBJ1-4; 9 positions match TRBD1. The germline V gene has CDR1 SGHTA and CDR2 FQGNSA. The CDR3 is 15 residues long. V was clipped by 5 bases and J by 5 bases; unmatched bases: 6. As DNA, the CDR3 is TGTGCCAGCAGCATACAGGGGGCGGTGAATGAAAAACTGTTTTTT. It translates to CASSIQGAVNEKLFF. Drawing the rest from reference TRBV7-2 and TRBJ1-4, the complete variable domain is GAGVSQSPSNKVTEKGKDVELRCDPISGHTALYWYRQSLGQGLEFLIYFQGNSAPDKSGLPSDRFSAERTGGSVSTLTIQRTQQEDSAVYLCASSIQGAVNEKLFFGSGTQLSVL.

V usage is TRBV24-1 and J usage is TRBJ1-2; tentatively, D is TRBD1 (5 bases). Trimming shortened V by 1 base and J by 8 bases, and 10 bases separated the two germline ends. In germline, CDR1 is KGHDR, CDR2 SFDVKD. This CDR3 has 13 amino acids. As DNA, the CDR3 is TGTGCCACCAGTGATTTCTCAGGGCACGGCTACACCTTC. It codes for CATSDFSGHGYTF.

CDR3 loop: CASSNAGLAGVFQETQYF. The CDR3 DNA follows: TGTGCCAGCAGCAATGCCGGTCTAGCGGGGGTCTTTCAAGAGACCCAGTACTTC. The J gene is TRBJ2-5, the V gene TRBV7-9; 10 positions match TRBD2. With 5 bases clipped from V and 2 bases from J, the junction kept 14 bases outside the gene matches. CDR1 is SEHNR, CDR2 FQNEAQ, per germline (reference sequence). This CDR3 spans 18 amino acids.

CDR3 protein: CASSQEQQAFRPQHF. The CDR3 region has the DNA TGTGCCAGCAGCCAAGAACAACAGGCGTTCCGGCCCCAGCATTTT. The rearrangement joins TRBV4-2 to TRBJ1-5, with D possibly matching TRBD1 (5 bases). Per the germline V gene, CDR1 is LGHNA and CDR2 is YNFKEQ. V was trimmed by 0 bases and J by 9 bases, leaving 15 bases between them. This CDR3 is built from 15 residues.

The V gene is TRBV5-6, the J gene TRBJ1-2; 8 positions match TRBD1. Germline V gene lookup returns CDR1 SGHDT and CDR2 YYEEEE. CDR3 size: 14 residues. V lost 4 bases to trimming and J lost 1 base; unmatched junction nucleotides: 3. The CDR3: CASSVGQGNYGYTF. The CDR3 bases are TGTGCCAGCAGCGTAGGACAGGGTAACTATGGCTACACCTTC.

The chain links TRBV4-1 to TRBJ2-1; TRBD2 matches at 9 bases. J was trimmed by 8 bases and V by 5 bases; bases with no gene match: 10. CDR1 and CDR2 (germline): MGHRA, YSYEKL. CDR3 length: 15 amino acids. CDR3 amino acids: CASSTLAGFSDEQFF. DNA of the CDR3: TGCGCCAGCAGCACCCTAGCGGGGTTTAGCGATGAGCAGTTCTTC.

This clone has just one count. The DNA for the CDR3 is TGTGCCAGCAGCGTAGCCGAGCCAGGGAGGAGAGGTGAGCAGTTCTTC. Translating gives CASSVAEPGRRGEQFF. The rearrangement links TRBV9 to TRBJ2-1; D is perhaps TRBD2 (6 bases). CDR1 and CDR2 (germline): SGDLS, YYNGEE. V lost 0 bases and J 9 bases, leaving 19 bases between the germline ends. This CDR3 spans 16 amino acids.

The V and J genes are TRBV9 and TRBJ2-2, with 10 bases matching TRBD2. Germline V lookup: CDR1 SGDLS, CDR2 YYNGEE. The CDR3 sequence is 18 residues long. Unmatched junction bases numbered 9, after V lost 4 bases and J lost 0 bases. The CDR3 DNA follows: TGTGCCAGCAGCTCCAGGGGGAGCGGGGGGGCGAACACCGGGGAGCTGTTTTTT. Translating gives CASSSRGSGGANTGELFF.

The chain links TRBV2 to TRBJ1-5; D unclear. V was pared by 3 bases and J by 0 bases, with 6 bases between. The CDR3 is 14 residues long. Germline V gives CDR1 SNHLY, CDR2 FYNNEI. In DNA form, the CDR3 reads TGTGCCAGCAGTGACTCCGTTAGCAATCAGCCCCAGCATTTT. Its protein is CASSDSVSNQPQHF.

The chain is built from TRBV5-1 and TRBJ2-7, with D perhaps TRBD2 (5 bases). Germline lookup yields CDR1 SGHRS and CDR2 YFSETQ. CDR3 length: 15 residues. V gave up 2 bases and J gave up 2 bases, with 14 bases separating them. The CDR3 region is CASSFLDGGPYEQYF. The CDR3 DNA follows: TGCGCCAGCAGCTTTCTCGACGGAGGCCCCTACGAGCAGTACTTC.

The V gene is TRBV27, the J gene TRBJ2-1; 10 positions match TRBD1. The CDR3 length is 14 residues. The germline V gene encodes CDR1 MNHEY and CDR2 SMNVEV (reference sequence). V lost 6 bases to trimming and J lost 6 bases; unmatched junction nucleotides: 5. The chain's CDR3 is CASRLTGGINEQFF. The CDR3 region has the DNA TGTGCCAGCAGGTTGACAGGGGGCATCAATGAGCAGTTCTTC.

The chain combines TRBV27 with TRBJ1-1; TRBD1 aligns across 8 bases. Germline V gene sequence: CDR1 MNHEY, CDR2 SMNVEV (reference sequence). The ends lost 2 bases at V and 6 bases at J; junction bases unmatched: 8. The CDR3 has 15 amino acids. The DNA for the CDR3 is TGTGCCAGCAGTTTACTTAGGACAGGGCCCCCTGAAGCTTTCTTT. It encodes CASSLLRTGPPEAFF.

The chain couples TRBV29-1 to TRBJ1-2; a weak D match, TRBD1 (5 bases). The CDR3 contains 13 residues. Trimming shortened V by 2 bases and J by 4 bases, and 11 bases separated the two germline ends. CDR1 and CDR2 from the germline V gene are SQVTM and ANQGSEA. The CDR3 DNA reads TGCAGCGTTGAAATAGGGGTTGGCTATGGCTACACCTTC. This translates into CSVEIGVGYGYTF.

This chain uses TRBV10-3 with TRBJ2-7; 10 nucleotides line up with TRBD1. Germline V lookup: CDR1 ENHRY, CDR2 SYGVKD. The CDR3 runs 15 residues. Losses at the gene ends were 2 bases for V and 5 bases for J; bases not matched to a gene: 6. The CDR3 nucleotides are TGTGCCATCAGTGAGACGGGACAGGGGAGGGACGAGCAGTACTTC. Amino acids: CAISETGQGRDEQYF.

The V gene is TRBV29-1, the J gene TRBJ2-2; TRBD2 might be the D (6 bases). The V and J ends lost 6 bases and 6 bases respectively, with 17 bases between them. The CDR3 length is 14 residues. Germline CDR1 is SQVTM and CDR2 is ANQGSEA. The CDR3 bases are TGCAGCGTGGGAGTGGGGGGATACGCCGGGGAGCTGTTTTTT. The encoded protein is CSVGVGGYAGELFF.

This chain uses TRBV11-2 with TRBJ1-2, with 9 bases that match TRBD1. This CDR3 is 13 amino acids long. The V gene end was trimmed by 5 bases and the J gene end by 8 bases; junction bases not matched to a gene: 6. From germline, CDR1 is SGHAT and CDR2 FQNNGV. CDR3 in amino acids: CASSPDRGWGYTF. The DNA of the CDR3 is TGTGCCAGCAGCCCAGACAGGGGGTGGGGCTACACCTTC. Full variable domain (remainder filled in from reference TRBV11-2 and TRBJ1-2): EAGVAQSPRYKIIEKRQSVAFWCNPISGHATLYWYQQILGQGPKLLIQFQNNGVVDDSQLPKDRFSAERLKGVDSTLKIQPAKLEDSAVYLCASSPDRGWGYTFGSGTRLTVV.

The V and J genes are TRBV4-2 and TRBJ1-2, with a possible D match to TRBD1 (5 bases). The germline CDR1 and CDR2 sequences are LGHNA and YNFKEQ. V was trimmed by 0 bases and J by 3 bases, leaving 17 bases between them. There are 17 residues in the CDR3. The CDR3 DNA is TGTGCCAGCAGCCAAGACCTCATTGACAGCAGGCACTATGGCTACACCTTC. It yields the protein CASSQDLIDSRHYGYTF.

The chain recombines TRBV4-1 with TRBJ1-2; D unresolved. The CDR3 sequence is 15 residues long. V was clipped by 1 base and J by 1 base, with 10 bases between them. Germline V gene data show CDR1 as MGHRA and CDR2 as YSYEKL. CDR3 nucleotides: TGCGCCAGCAGCCAAGTCCCTAACGGTAACTATGGCTACACCTTC. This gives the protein CASSQVPNGNYGYTF.

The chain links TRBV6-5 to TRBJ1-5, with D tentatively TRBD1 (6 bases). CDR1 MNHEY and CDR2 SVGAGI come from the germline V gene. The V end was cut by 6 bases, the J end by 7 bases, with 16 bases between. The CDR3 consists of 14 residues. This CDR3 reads CASRQGPREQPQHF. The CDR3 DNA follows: TGTGCCAGCAGACAGGGCCCTAGGGAGCAGCCCCAGCATTTT.